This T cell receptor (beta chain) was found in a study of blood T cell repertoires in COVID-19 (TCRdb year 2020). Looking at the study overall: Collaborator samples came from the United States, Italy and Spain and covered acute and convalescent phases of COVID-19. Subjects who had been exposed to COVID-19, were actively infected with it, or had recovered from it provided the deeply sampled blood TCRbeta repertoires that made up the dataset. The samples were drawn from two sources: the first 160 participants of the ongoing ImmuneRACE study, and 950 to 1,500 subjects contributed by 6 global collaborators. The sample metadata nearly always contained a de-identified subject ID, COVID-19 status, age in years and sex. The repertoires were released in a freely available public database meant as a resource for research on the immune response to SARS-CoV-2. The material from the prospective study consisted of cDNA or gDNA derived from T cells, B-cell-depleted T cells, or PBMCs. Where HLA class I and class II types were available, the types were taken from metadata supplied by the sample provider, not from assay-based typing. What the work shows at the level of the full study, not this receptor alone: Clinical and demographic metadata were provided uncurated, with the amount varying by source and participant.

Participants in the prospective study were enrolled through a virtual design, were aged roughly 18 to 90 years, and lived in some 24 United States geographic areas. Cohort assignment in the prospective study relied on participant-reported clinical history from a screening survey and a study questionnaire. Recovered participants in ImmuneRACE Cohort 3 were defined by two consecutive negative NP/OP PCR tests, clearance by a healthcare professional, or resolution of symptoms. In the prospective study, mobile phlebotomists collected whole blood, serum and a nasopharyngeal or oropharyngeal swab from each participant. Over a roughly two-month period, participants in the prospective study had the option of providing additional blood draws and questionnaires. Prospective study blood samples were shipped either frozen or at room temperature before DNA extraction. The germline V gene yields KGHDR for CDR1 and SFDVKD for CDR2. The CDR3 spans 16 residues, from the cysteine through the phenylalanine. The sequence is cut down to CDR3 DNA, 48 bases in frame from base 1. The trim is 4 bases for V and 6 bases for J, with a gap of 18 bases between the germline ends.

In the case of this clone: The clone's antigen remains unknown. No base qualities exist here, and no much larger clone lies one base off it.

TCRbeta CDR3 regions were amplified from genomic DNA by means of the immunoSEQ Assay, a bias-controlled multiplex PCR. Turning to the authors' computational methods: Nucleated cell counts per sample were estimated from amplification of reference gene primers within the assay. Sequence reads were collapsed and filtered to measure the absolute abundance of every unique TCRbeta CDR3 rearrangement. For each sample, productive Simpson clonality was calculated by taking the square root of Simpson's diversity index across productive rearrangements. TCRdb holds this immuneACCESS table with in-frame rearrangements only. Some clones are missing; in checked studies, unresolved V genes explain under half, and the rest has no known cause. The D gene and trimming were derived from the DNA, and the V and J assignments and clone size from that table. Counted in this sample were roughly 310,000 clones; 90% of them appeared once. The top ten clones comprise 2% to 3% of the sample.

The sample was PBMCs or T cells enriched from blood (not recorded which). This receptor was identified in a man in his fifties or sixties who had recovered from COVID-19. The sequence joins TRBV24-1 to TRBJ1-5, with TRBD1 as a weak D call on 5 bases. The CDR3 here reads CATSDHTQGDRQPQHF. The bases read TGTGCCACCAGTGACCACACCCAAGGGGATCGTCAGCCCCAGCATTTT.